This TCR beta chain emerged from a study of CD8+ T cells in alopecia areata. It was cDNA, reverse transcribed from extracted RNA, that served as the sequencing template. Using immunoSEQ multiplex PCR, the repertoire was profiled, and TCRdb retains in-frame clones only, with some absent. The data hold approximately 210,000 clones, with 64% observed a single time. The treatment: oral pan-JAK inhibitor, 5-10 mg twice daily. Sequencing was performed on CD4+ T cells sorted from blood, taken at week 4, from a patient treated with tofacitinib. The clonotype comes from a human donor with alopecia areata.

The CDR3 DNA is TGTGCCAGCAGAGATGATGCAGCCTATGGCTACACCTTC. It specifies CASRDDAAYGYTF. The chain combines TRBV7-9 with TRBJ1-2; no definite D call. The V end lost 6 bases, the J end lost 4 bases, and 12 bases lay between the germline ends. Per germline, CDR1 SEHNR and CDR2 FQNEAQ (reference sequence). The CDR3 consists of 13 residues.